The rows below give T cell receptor beta chains drawn from one sample of a study of identical twins. TCRdb processed the 5' RACE reads anew with MiXCR; each CDR3 protein has one entry. The sample includes 250,000 to 350,000 distinct CDR3 sequences, more than 6.5% seen only once; the top ten take less than 2.5%. This sample also belongs to another study, concerning yellow fever vaccine responses in identical twins.

The sample was memory (CD45RO+) T cells sorted from blood. The receptors were sampled from a woman aged 18-35 years in good health. The CDR3 runs from the conserved cysteine through the conserved F or W. A D gene is named only where the DNA matches it firmly. Clone size is given for some rows only: seen once, a few or many times, or a class if the clone is expanded.

cdr3_aa cdr3_nt clone_size j_call v_call cdr3_length d_call
CSARANNEKLFF TGCAGTGCTAGAGCAAATAATGAAAAACTGTTTTTT NA TRBJ1-4 TRBV20-1 12 NA
CASSLGHVNTGELFF TGTGCCAGCAGCTTGGGACACGTGAACACCGGGGAGCTGTTTTTT NA TRBJ2-2 TRBV5-5 15 NA
CASSPNLGDTQYF TGTGCCAGCAGCCCCAACCTAGGGGATACGCAGTATTTT NA TRBJ2-3 TRBV7-7 13 NA
CASSRQGTRELFF TGTGCCAGCAGTCGACAGGGGACGCGGGAACTGTTTTTT many TRBJ1-4 TRBV12-3/TRBV12-4 13 TRBD1
CASSRVQSQPLHF TGTGCCAGCAGTCGGGTCCAATCTCAACCCCTCCACTTT many TRBJ1-6 TRBV27 13 NA
CSAPTTGGGGTQYF TGCAGTGCTCCCACGACAGGGGGCGGAGGGACCCAGTACTTC many TRBJ2-5 TRBV20-1 14 TRBD1
CASSEAGGLAGGPYSYNEQFF TGTGCCAGCAGTGAAGCGGGGGGACTAGCGGGAGGGCCCTACTCCTACAATGAGCAGTTCTTC NA TRBJ2-1 TRBV2 21 TRBD2
CASSQDWTRKNTGELFF TGCGCCAGCAGCCAAGACTGGACCCGGAAAAACACCGGGGAGCTGTTTTTT many TRBJ2-2 TRBV4-1 17 NA
CASSLSGRAGELFF TGTGCCAGCAGTTTATCCGGGAGGGCCGGGGAGCTGTTTTTT many TRBJ2-2 TRBV12-3/TRBV12-4 14 TRBD2
CASSPYTGETYTGELFF TGCGCCAGCAGCCCGTACACAGGGGAGACCTACACCGGGGAGCTGTTTTTT many TRBJ2-2 TRBV5-1 17 TRBD1
CASTDLAGRYEQFF TGTGCCAGCACGGACCTAGCGGGAAGATATGAGCAGTTCTTC many TRBJ2-1 TRBV10-3 14 TRBD2
CSARVDLSNEKLFF TGCAGTGCTAGAGTAGACTTATCGAATGAAAAACTGTTTTTT many TRBJ1-4 TRBV20-1 14 NA
CASRGFKTSIRGETQYF TGCGCCAGCAGGGGGTTCAAAACATCAATAAGGGGAGAGACCCAGTACTTC NA TRBJ2-5 TRBV10-2 17 NA
CASSQGQLNNEQFF TGTGCCAGCAGCCAAGGGCAGTTAAACAATGAGCAGTTCTTC few TRBJ2-1 TRBV3-1 14 NA
CASSLVTAGELFF TGTGCCAGCAGTTTAGTAACGGCAGGGGAGCTGTTTTTT many TRBJ2-2 TRBV12-3/TRBV12-4 13 NA
CASSPWTGVGHEQFF TGTGCCAGCAGTCCGTGGACAGGGGTAGGGCATGAGCAGTTCTTC many TRBJ2-1 TRBV6-1 15 TRBD1
CASSPRAGINTGELFF TGTGCCAGCAGCCCCCGGGCAGGCATAAACACCGGGGAGCTGTTTTTT many TRBJ2-2 TRBV11-1 16 NA
CSANFRETQYF TGCAGTGCTAATTTTCGAGAGACCCAGTACTTC many TRBJ2-5 TRBV20-1 11 NA
CASSHAGQGTLRAKNIQYF TGTGCCAGCAGCCACGCGGGACAGGGGACCCTTAGGGCCAAAAACATTCAGTACTTC few TRBJ2-4 TRBV3-1 19 TRBD1
CASSYPWRDEQFF TGTGCCAGCAGTTACCCTTGGAGGGATGAGCAGTTCTTC NA TRBJ2-1 TRBV6-2/TRBV6-3 13 NA
CAISVARDRSNTGELFF TGTGCCATCAGTGTCGCAAGGGACAGGTCAAACACCGGGGAGCTGTTTTTT NA TRBJ2-2 TRBV10-3 17 TRBD1
CASSQDFRVRGSELTEAFF TGCGCCAGCAGCCAAGATTTCAGGGTTCGAGGTAGTGAATTGACTGAAGCTTTCTTT many TRBJ1-1 TRBV4-1 19 NA
CASSSRQGRNQPQHF TGTGCCAGCAGCTCCCGACAGGGACGCAATCAGCCCCAGCATTTT few TRBJ1-5 TRBV7-8 15 TRBD1
CASSFWENYGYTF TGTGCCAGCAGCTTTTGGGAAAACTATGGCTACACCTTC NA TRBJ1-2 TRBV5-5 13 NA
CASSRYGQGSTYEQYF TGTGCCAGCAGCCGATACGGACAGGGGTCTACCTACGAGCAGTACTTC many TRBJ2-7 TRBV7-8 16 TRBD1
CASSQGLAGGYRDTQYF TGTGCCAGCAGCCAAGGACTAGCGGGAGGCTATAGAGATACGCAGTATTTT many TRBJ2-3 TRBV14 17 TRBD2
CASSAHRGEGTEAFF TGTGCCAGCAGCGCACACCGCGGGGAGGGGACTGAAGCTTTCTTT NA TRBJ1-1 TRBV3-1 15 NA
CASSFGSEVWGQETQYF TGTGCCAGCAGTTTTGGGTCGGAGGTTTGGGGTCAGGAGACCCAGTACTTC few TRBJ2-5 TRBV6-5 17 NA
CASSPGLAITGELFF TGCGCCAGCAGCCCAGGACTAGCGATAACCGGGGAGCTGTTTTTT many TRBJ2-2 TRBV5-1 15 TRBD2
CSVRGGALTDTQYF TGCAGCGTACGTGGGGGGGCACTAACAGATACGCAGTATTTT NA TRBJ2-3 TRBV29-1 14 NA
CATSTGTGSTGELFF TGTGCCACCAGCACCGGGACAGGGAGCACCGGGGAGCTGTTTTTT few TRBJ2-2 TRBV15 15 TRBD1
CASSLRPGPTMETQYF TGTGCCAGCAGCCTAAGGCCCGGGCCAACCATGGAGACCCAGTACTTC NA TRBJ2-5 TRBV6-1 16 NA
CSAPGRVSRGYTF TGCAGTGCCCCGGGCAGGGTATCGCGTGGCTACACCTTC many TRBJ1-2 TRBV20-1 13 NA
CASTRLAGGPADTQYF TGTGCCAGCACCCGACTAGCGGGGGGGCCGGCAGATACGCAGTATTTT many TRBJ2-3 TRBV6-1 16 TRBD2
CASSLWGLDEKLFF TGTGCCAGCAGTCTCTGGGGATTGGATGAAAAACTGTTTTTT few TRBJ1-4 TRBV2 14 NA